This T cell receptor beta chain stems from a study of shared clonotypes between healthy human individuals. The V gene lost 5 bases and the J gene lost 12 bases, with 13 bases spanning the gap. The CDR3 spans 11 residues. Germline CDR1 reads SEHNR; CDR2 reads FQNEAQ (reference sequence). Libraries were prepared by immunoSEQ multiplex PCR; TCRdb keeps only in-frame clonotypes and omits some of them. The sample includes approximately 2,300,000 clones, about nine tenths seen only once; the top ten take 0.37%. Input material: naive CD4+ T cells from PBMCs. The subset here: CD45RA+ positively selected. The TCR sequence derives from a man aged 18 to 30 in good health. Some clones in this sample may be carry-over from other donors' samples. The J gene is TRBJ1-1, the V gene TRBV7-9, with D unclear. Written as DNA, the CDR3 is TGTGCCAGCAGCCCCAATGATAGGACTTTCTTT. This encodes CASSPNDRTFF.